This T cell receptor beta chain emerged from a study of high-grade serous ovarian cancer treatment subgroups. Overall study findings and caveats: Higher neoantigen levels went with greater TCR clonal relatedness.

To note about this clone: The antigen is not known.

Tumor samples were obtained before definitive surgery or chemotherapy. CDR1 is MDHEN, CDR2 SYDVKM, per germline. Trimming pared 6 bases from V and 8 bases from J, leaving 13 bases between. The CDR3 is 12 amino acids. Generated by immunoSEQ multiplex PCR, the TCRdb table keeps only in-frame clones and is missing some. The repertoire consists of more than 35,000 clones, with around three quarters occurring once and the leading ten covering 3% to 3.5%. The V call is TRBV28, the J call TRBJ1-2; D is unresolved. The sample consisted of tumor tissue. This TCR derives from a human donor with high-grade serous ovarian cancer. CDR3 coding DNA: TGTGCCAGCAGCCGGCCTCCTGAGGGCTACACCTTC. It encodes CASSRPPEGYTF.